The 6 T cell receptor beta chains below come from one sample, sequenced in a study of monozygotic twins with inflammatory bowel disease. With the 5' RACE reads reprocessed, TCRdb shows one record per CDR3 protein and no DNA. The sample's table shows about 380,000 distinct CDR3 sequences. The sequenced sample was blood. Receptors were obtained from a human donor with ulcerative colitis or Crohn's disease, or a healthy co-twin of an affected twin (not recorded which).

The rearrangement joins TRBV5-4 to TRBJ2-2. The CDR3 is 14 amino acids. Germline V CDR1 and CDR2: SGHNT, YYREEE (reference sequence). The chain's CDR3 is CASSFIGSTGELFF.

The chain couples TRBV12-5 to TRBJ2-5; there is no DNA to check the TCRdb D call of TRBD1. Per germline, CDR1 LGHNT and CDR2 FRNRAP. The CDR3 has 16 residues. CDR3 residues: CASGPGTGVFAETQYF.

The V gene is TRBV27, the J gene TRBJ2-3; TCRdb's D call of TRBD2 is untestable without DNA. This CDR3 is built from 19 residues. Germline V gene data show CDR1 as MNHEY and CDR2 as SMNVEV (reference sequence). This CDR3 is CASSFSLAGSPINTDTQYF.

The CDR3 loop reads CASSSDRDEKLFF. This chain uses TRBV13 with TRBJ1-4; TCRdb's D gene call, TRBD1, goes unchecked for lack of DNA. Germline CDR1 reads PRHDT; CDR2 reads FYEKMQ (reference sequence). CDR3 length equals 13 residues.

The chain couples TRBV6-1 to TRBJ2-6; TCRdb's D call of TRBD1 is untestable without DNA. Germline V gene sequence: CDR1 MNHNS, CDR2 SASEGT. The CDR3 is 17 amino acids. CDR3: CASRMDRSLSGANVLTF.

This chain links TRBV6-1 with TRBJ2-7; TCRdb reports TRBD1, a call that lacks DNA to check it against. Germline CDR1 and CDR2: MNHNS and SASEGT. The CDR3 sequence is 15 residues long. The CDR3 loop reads CASSDPGQGYYEQYF.